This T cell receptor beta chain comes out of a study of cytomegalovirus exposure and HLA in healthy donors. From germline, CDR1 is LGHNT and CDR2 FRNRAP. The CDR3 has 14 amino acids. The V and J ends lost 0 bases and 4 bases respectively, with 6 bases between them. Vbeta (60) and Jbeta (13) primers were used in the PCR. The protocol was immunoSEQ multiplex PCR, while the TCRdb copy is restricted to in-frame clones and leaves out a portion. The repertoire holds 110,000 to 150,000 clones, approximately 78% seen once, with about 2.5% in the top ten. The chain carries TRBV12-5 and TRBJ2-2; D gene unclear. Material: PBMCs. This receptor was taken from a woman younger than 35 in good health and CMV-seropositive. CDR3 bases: TGTGCTAGTGGTTTGGTACGAGGCACCGGGGAGCTGTTTTTT. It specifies CASGLVRGTGELFF.